This T cell receptor beta chain was profiled in a study of shared clonotypes between healthy human individuals. A word on this clone: The antigen remains undetermined.

This CDR3 is built from 14 residues. The germline V gene encodes CDR1 SGHNT and CDR2 YYREEE (reference sequence). J lost 1 base, V lost 3 bases, and 1 base had no gene match. The donor population consisted of healthy HIV-negative adults with no recent acute infections or vaccinations. Every donor was a Caucasian adult from Nashville, Tennessee. Clones were sequenced by immunoSEQ multiplex PCR, and TCRdb holds only the in-frame ones, with some missing. The data show approximately 940,000 clones, with approximately 80% seen just once and about 1.5% held by the top ten. General study results and limits: Relative to memory subsets, naive subsets generally showed larger estimated richness. With few donors, the genetic and exposure-history diversity represented was limited.

Material: memory CD4+ T cells sorted from blood. Subset meaning: CD45RA-negative fraction. The source of this sequence is a man younger than 30 in good health. The chain employs TRBV5-4 and TRBJ2-3; the match to TRBD2 covers 8 bases. CDR3 DNA sequence: TGTGCCAGCAGCTCAGCGGGAGGCACAGATACGCAGTATTTT. Protein sequence: CASSSAGGTDTQYF.